The sequence of this T cell receptor beta chain was determined in a study of CXCR3-negative and CXCR3-positive naive CD8 T cells. Study-wide results and limits: Compared with CXCR3-negative naive cells, CXCR3-positive naive cells showed more hydrophobic TRB CDR3s. CXCR3 expression dropped partially after cryopreservation, and most assays relied on fresh PBMCs. Naive CXCR3-negative cells resembled naive CXCR3-positive cells in TRBV-TRBJ usage; memory cells differed. Memory CD8+ cells had much lower diversity, and both naive subsets had comparably high diversity.

Germline lookup yields CDR1 MDHEN and CDR2 SYDVKM. This CDR3 spans 15 amino acids. The method, 5' RACE with UMI labels, was used to prepare the TRB cDNA libraries. TCRdb reprocessed the 5' RACE reads, with one entry per CDR3 protein and no DNA. This sample's table has over 95,000 distinct CDR3 sequences. In the case of this clonotype: No antigen is known for it.

Among CD8+ T cells, naive ones were CD45RO-CCR7+CD27+CD95-. The receptor's source is a human donor in good health. Some clones in this sample may be carry-over from other donors' samples. Source material: naive CXCR3+ CD8+ T cells from blood. Subset given: CD45RO-CCR7+CD27+CD95- naive CD8+ T cells expressing CXCR3 (TNR3+). The rearrangement uses TRBV28 and TRBJ1-1; TCRdb gives TRBD1 as the D gene, but with no DNA this cannot be confirmed. CDR3 sequence reads: CASSPGTETATEAFF.